This is a list of T cell receptor beta chains from one sample in a study of response to subunit inactivated influenza vaccine. Each CDR3 protein gets one entry after TCRdb re-called the RT-PCR reads with MiXCR. Of 170,000 or so distinct CDR3 sequences in the sample, roughly 10% are singletons; the top ten hold under 40%. This material consisted of CD8+ T cells sorted from PBMCs, taken less than 30 months after vaccination. The receptors were gathered from a man aged 50 to 75 who received an inactivated influenza vaccine. The CDR3 runs from the conserved cysteine through the conserved F or W. Clone size is stated in some rows and not others, as once, few, many or a class when expanded.

j_gene: TRBJ2-7; v_gene: TRBV20-1; abundance: many; CDR3aa: CSAFGTNSYEQYF
j_gene: TRBJ2-3; v_gene: TRBV13; abundance: few; CDR3aa: CASSNLGGAVTDTQYF
j_gene: TRBJ2-2; v_gene: TRBV29-1; abundance: NA; CDR3aa: CSVETGDGELFF
j_gene: TRBJ2-1; v_gene: TRBV5-6; abundance: NA; CDR3aa: CASSFGLAVNEQFF
j_gene: TRBJ2-5; v_gene: TRBV6-1; abundance: few; CDR3aa: CASSLTGFQETQYF
j_gene: TRBJ2-1; v_gene: TRBV24-1; abundance: many; CDR3aa: CATSETGTGGNEQFF
j_gene: TRBJ2-2; v_gene: TRBV7-7; abundance: few; CDR3aa: CASSLSTNTGELFF
j_gene: TRBJ2-2; v_gene: TRBV15; abundance: few; CDR3aa: CATSRDMMGVGHTGELFF
j_gene: TRBJ2-7; v_gene: TRBV15; abundance: NA; CDR3aa: CATSSGVGSREQYF
j_gene: TRBJ1-6; v_gene: TRBV9; abundance: NA; CDR3aa: CASSVEGDYNSPLHF
j_gene: TRBJ2-2; v_gene: TRBV5-1; abundance: NA; CDR3aa: CASSLQAVTDTGELFF
j_gene: TRBJ2-7; v_gene: TRBV6-5; abundance: many; CDR3aa: CASGYYEQYF
j_gene: TRBJ1-5; v_gene: TRBV2; abundance: NA; CDR3aa: CASSGLERGGQPQHF
j_gene: TRBJ1-4; v_gene: TRBV15; abundance: NA; CDR3aa: CATSRTRGLNEKLFF
j_gene: TRBJ2-3; v_gene: TRBV29-1; abundance: many; CDR3aa: CSVEVGITDTQYF
j_gene: TRBJ2-3; v_gene: TRBV27; abundance: NA; CDR3aa: CASNSFRGVDTQYF
j_gene: TRBJ1-1; v_gene: TRBV4-2; abundance: few; CDR3aa: CASKKGREAFF
j_gene: TRBJ2-3; v_gene: TRBV7-8; abundance: many; CDR3aa: CASSFLGVSTDTQYF
j_gene: TRBJ2-3; v_gene: TRBV3-1; abundance: NA; CDR3aa: CASSQEGGPGDTQYF
j_gene: TRBJ2-1; v_gene: TRBV3-1; abundance: NA; CDR3aa: CASSLTRGLAGGRDNEQFF
j_gene: TRBJ2-1; v_gene: TRBV29-1; abundance: few; CDR3aa: CSVEGRISSYNEQFF
j_gene: TRBJ2-5; v_gene: TRBV29-1; abundance: few; CDR3aa: CSVEGFMQGMVGTQYF
j_gene: TRBJ2-7; v_gene: TRBV20-1; abundance: few; CDR3aa: CSARDLSGSSYEQYF
j_gene: TRBJ2-1; v_gene: TRBV29-1; abundance: few; CDR3aa: CSVAAGGIPSNEQFF
j_gene: TRBJ1-1; v_gene: TRBV4-2; abundance: NA; CDR3aa: CASSQDRAGASTEAFF
j_gene: TRBJ1-2; v_gene: TRBV29-1; abundance: few; CDR3aa: CSVEVADYPNYGYTF
j_gene: TRBJ2-1; v_gene: TRBV9; abundance: many; CDR3aa: CASSPVTGGNEQFF
j_gene: TRBJ2-1; v_gene: TRBV24-1; abundance: few; CDR3aa: CATRGGRGNEQFF
j_gene: TRBJ2-2; v_gene: TRBV20-1; abundance: NA; CDR3aa: CSASKLAGESVGELFF
j_gene: TRBJ1-2; v_gene: TRBV11-2; abundance: NA; CDR3aa: CASSLDVPIYPRSYGYTF